Sequencing of this T cell receptor beta chain was carried out in a study of CD8 T cells in Susac syndrome. The CDR3 loop spans 16 amino acids. Negative isolation yielded CD8+ and CD4+ T cells; FACS enriched TEMRA cells. cDNA came from roughly 0.53 to 1 ug RNA primed by random hexamers. The CDR3 of TCR beta was amplified by immunoSEQ multiplex PCR across 54 Vbeta and 13 Jbeta. TCRdb reprocessed the immunoSEQ multiplex PCR reads via MiXCR and lists one record per CDR3 protein. The sample has 150,000 to 200,000 distinct CDR3 sequences; 93% are singletons. The sample taken for sequencing was CD4+ T cells from PBMCs. The source is a human donor in good health. The rearrangement links TRBV21-1 to TRBJ2-1; the table assigns TRBD1, which was not confirmed against the DNA. TRBV21-1 is an annotated pseudogene. CDR3 bases: TGTGCCAGCAGCAAAGTCGACAGAGGGGCCTACAATGAGCAGTTCTTC. This gives the protein CASSKVDRGAYNEQFF.